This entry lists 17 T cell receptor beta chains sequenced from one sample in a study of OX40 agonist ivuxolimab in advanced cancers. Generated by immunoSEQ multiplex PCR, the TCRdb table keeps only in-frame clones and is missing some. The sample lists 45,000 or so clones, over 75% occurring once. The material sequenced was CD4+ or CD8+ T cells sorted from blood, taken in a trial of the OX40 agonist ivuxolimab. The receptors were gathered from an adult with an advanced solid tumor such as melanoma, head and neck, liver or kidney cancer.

Written as DNA, the CDR3 is TGCGCCAGCAGCCGTACACGGGACGGAAACTATGGCTACACCTTC. Translation: CASSRTRDGNYGYTF. The chain recombines TRBV4-1 with TRBJ1-2, with D tentatively TRBD1 (5 bases). Germline CDR1 reads MGHRA; CDR2 reads YSYEKL. This CDR3 contains 15 residues. V lost 4 bases and J lost 2, with 14 bases in between.

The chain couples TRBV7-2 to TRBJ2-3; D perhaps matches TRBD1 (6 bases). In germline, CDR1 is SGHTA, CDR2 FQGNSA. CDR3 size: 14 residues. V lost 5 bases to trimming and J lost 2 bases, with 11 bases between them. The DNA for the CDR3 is TGTGCCAGCAGCCTAGGGGACACCACAGATACGCAGTATTTT. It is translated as CASSLGDTTDTQYF.

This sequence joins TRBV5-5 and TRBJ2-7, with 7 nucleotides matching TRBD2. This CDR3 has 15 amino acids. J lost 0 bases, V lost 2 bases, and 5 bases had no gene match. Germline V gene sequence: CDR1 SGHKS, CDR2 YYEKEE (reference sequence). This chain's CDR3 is CASSLGAGTSYEQYV. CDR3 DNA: TGTGCCAGCAGCTTAGGAGCGGGGACCTCCTACGAGCAGTACGTC.

Here the CDR3 reads CASSPNSGARYTDTQYF. As DNA, the CDR3 is TGTGCCAGCAGCCCTAATAGCGGAGCCCGTTACACAGATACGCAGTATTTT. This chain joins TRBV7-6 and TRBJ2-3, with a weak D call TRBD2 (6 bases). There are 17 residues in the CDR3. In germline, CDR1 is SGHVS, CDR2 FNYEAQ. The V gene lost 5 bases and the J gene lost 2 bases, with 20 bases spanning the gap.

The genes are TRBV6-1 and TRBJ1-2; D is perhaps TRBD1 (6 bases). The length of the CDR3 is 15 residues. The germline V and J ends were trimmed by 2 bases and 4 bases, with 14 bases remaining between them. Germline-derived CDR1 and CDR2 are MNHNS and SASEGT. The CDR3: CASSELDSGRYGYTF. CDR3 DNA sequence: TGTGCCAGCAGTGAACTGGACAGCGGCCGCTATGGCTACACCTTC.

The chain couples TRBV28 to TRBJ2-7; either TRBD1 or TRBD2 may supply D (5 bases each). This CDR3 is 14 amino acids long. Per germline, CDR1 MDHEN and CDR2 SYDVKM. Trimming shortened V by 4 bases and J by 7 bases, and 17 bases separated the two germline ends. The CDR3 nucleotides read TGTGCCAGCAGTTACCGGGACGCTATTGGGGAGCAGTACTTC. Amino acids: CASSYRDAIGEQYF.

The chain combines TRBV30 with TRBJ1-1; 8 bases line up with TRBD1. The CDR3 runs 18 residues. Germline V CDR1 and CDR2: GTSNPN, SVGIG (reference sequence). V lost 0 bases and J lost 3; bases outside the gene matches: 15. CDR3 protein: CAWSVRTGSSWGDTEAFF. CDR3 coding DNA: TGTGCCTGGAGTGTAAGGACAGGGAGCTCATGGGGGGACACTGAAGCTTTCTTT.

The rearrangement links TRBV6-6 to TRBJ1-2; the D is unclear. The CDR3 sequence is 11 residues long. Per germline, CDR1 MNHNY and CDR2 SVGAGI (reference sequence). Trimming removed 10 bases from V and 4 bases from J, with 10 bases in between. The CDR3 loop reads CATSTLYGYTF. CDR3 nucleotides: TGTGCCACCTCGACTCTCTATGGCTACACCTTC.

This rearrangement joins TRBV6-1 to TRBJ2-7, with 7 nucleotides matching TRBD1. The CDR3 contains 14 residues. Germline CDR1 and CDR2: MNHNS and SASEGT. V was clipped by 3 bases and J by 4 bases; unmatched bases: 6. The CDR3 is CASSDRDSLYEQYV. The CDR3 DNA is TGTGCCAGCAGTGACCGGGACAGCCTGTACGAGCAGTACGTC.

In DNA, the CDR3 is TGTGCCAGCAGCTTGACTAGCGGGGGGGCCAGGGAGACCCAGTACTTC. Amino acids: CASSLTSGGARETQYF. This chain uses TRBV11-2 with TRBJ2-5; TRBD2 agrees at 14 bases. The V gene's germline CDR1 is SGHAT and CDR2 FQNNGV. The CDR3 length is 16 residues. V lost 3 bases and J lost 5; bases outside the gene matches: 5.

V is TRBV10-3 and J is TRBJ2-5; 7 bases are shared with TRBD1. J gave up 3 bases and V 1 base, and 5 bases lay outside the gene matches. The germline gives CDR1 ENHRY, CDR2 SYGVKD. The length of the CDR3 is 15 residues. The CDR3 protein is CAISELPGTEETQYF. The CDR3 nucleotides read TGTGCCATCAGTGAGTTACCCGGGACAGAAGAGACCCAGTACTTC.

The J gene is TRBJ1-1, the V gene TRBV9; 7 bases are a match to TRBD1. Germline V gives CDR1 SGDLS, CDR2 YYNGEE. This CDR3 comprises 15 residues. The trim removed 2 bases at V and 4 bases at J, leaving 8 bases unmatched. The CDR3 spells CASSVRQGLTTEAFF. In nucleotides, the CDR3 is TGTGCCAGCAGCGTCAGACAGGGCCTGACCACTGAAGCTTTCTTT. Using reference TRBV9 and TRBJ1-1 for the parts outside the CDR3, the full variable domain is DSGVTQTPKHLITATGQRVTLRCSPRSGDLSVYWYQQSLDQGLQFLIQYYNGEERAKGNILERFSAQQFPDLHSELNLSSLELGDSALYFCASSVRQGLTTEAFFGQGTRLTVV.

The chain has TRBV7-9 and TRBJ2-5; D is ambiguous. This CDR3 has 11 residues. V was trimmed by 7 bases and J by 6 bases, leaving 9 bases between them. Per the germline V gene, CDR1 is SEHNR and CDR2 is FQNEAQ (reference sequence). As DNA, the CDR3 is TGTGCCAGCACCCTAGGTCAGACCCAGTACTTC. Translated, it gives CASTLGQTQYF.

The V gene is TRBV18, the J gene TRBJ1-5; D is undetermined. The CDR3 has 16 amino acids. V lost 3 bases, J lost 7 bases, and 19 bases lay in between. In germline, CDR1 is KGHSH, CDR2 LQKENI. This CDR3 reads CASSPEAPVRGQPQHF. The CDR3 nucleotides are TGTGCCAGCTCACCGGAAGCACCCGTGAGAGGGCAGCCCCAGCATTTT.

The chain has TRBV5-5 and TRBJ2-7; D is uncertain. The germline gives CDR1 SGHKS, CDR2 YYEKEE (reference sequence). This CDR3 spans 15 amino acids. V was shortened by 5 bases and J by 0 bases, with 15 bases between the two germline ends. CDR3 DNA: TGTGCCAGCAGATCCGACATACCTCCCTCCTACGAGCAGTACTTC. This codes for CASRSDIPPSYEQYF. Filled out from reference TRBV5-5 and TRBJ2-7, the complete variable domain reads DAGVTQSPTHLIKTRGQQVTLRCSPISGHKSVSWYQQVLGQGPQFIFQYYEKEERGRGNFPDRFSARQFPNYSSELNVNALLLGDSALYLCASRSDIPPSYEQYFGPGTRLTVT.

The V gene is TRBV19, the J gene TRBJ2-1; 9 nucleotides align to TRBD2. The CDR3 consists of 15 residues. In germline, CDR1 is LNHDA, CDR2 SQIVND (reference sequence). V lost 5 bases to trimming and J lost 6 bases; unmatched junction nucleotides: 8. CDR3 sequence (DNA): TGTGCCAGTAGTTATAGCGGGGGTCCCTCCAATGAGCAGTTCTTC. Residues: CASSYSGGPSNEQFF.

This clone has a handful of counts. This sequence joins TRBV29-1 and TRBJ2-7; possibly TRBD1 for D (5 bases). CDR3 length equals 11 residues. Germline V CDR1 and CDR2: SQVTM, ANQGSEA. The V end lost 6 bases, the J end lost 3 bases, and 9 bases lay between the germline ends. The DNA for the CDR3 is TGCAGCGTACATGACAGCTACGAGCAGTACTTC. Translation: CSVHDSYEQYF.